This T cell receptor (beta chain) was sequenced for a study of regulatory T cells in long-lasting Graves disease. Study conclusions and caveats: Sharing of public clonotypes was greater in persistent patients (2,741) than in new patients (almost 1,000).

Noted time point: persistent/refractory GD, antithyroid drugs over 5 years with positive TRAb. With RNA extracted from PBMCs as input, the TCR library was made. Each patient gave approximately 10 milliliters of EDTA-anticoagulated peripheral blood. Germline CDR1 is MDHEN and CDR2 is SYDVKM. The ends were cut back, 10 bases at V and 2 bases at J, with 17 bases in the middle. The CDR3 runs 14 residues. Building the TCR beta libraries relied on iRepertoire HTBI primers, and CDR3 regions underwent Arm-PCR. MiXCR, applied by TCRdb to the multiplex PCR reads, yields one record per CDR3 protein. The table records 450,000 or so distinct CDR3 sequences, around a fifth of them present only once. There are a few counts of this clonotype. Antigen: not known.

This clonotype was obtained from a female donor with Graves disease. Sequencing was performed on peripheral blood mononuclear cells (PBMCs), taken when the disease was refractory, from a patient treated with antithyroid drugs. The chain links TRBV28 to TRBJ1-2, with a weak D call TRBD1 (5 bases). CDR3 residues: CAINRGVLNYGYTF. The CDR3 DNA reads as TGTGCCATCAACCGAGGGGTTCTGAACTATGGCTACACCTTC.